A single sample gave rise to the 10 T cell receptor beta chains below, sequenced in a study of blood T cell repertoires in COVID-19. Produced via immunoSEQ multiplex PCR; TCRdb's table is partial and in-frame only. The sample has a few hundred thousand clones; about 88% are singletons. The sequencing sample was made of peripheral blood. These receptors originate from a woman aged 55-69 years with COVID-19, enrolled during active disease.

The chain uses TRBV7-2 and TRBJ2-5, with 7 bases fitting TRBD1. Germline CDR1 is SGHTA and CDR2 is FQGNSA. V lost 5 bases, J lost 7 bases, and 10 bases stayed unmatched. The CDR3 spans 14 residues. The CDR3 here is CASSLDRASWTQYF. In DNA form, the CDR3 reads TGTGCCAGCAGCCTCGACAGGGCCTCGTGGACCCAGTACTTC.

This chain joins TRBV19 and TRBJ1-2; D call uncertain. V shed 3 bases and J shed 8 bases, with 13 bases lying between them. This CDR3 is 13 amino acids long. Germline CDR1 and CDR2: LNHDA and SQIVND (reference sequence). In DNA form, the CDR3 reads TGTGCCAGTAGTATCCCATCGGGGTACGGCTACACCTTC. This gives the protein CASSIPSGYGYTF.

The chain carries TRBV27 and TRBJ2-1; 8 bases align to TRBD1. This CDR3 has 14 residues. Per germline, CDR1 MNHEY and CDR2 SMNVEV (reference sequence). V gave up 4 bases and J gave up 8 bases; unmatched junction bases: 7. Here the CDR3 reads CASSSDRGWDEQFF. DNA for the CDR3: TGTGCCAGCAGTTCTGACAGGGGCTGGGATGAGCAGTTCTTC.

The rearrangement uses TRBV23-1 and TRBJ2-2; 8 nucleotides agree with TRBD2. TRBV23-1 is marked as an open reading frame, function uncertain. CDR3 length: 18 amino acids. V was pared by 0 bases and J by 5 bases, with 11 bases of the junction left unmatched. CDR3 DNA: TGCGCCAGCAGTCAATCGGCCGGGAGGGCCCTCCAGACCGGGGAGCTGTTTTTT. It specifies CASSQSAGRALQTGELFF.

This chain connects TRBV15 to TRBJ1-1; a weak D match, TRBD1 (6 bases). V was cut by 5 bases and J by 2 bases, with 27 bases left in between. The CDR3 contains 19 residues. Germline V gene lookup returns CDR1 LNHNV and CDR2 YYDKDF (reference sequence). The CDR3 protein is CATSGRAGVYDMENTEAFF. The CDR3 bases are TGTGCCACCAGCGGAAGAGCAGGGGTATACGATATGGAAAACACTGAAGCTTTCTTT.

The rearrangement joins TRBV5-1 to TRBJ2-7, with D uncertain. CDR3 length: 15 residues. CDR1 is SGHRS, CDR2 YFSETQ, per germline. Trimming stripped 4 bases from V and 0 bases from J, with 14 bases between. The CDR3 protein is CASSQEWSSSYEQYF. The CDR3 DNA reads TGCGCCAGCAGCCAAGAGTGGAGTAGCTCCTACGAGCAGTACTTC.

This chain uses TRBV7-9 with TRBJ2-1; TRBD1 might be the D (6 bases). Trimming took 3 bases from V and 8 from J, leaving 11 bases between them. This CDR3 is built from 13 residues. Germline V gene lookup returns CDR1 SEHNR and CDR2 FQNEAQ (reference sequence). The CDR3 region is CASSFTGLHEQFF. CDR3 in DNA: TGTGCCAGCAGCTTCACAGGGTTACATGAGCAGTTCTTC.

V is TRBV10-3 and J is TRBJ1-3; D is unresolved. The CDR3 consists of 14 residues. Germline CDR1 reads ENHRY; CDR2 reads SYGVKD. Trimming cost V 7 bases and J 0 bases, with 10 bases left between them. The CDR3 is CAITLALSGNTIYF. Written as DNA, the CDR3 is TGTGCCATCACCCTGGCCCTCTCTGGAAACACCATATATTTT.

This chain links TRBV7-2 with TRBJ2-7; D perhaps matches TRBD2 (6 bases). The V gene's germline CDR1 is SGHTA and CDR2 FQGNSA. V lost 4 bases, J lost 5 bases, and 24 bases lay in between. This CDR3 contains 17 residues. The CDR3 coding sequence is TGTGCCAGCAGCTCTATCTCCTCTAGCGAACGGAGGAACGAGCAGTACTTC. Amino acids: CASSSISSSERRNEQYF.

The V gene is TRBV9, the J gene TRBJ2-7, with 10 bases fitting TRBD2. The junction had 3 bases not matched to a gene; V was cut back by 4 bases and J by 2 bases. CDR1 and CDR2 from the germline V gene are SGDLS and YYNGEE. The length of the CDR3 is 14 residues. The CDR3 DNA is TGTGCCAGCAGCCTAGCGGGAGTCGCCTACGAGCAGTACTTC. Translating gives CASSLAGVAYEQYF.